This TCR beta chain was identified in a study of PD-1 blockade in classical Hodgkin lymphoma. Study in general: Nivolumab was given intravenously to patients at 3 mg/kg every 2 weeks. Regarding the study as a whole: Those achieving complete response showed baseline diversity like newly diagnosed patients.

TCRdb's table, derived via immunoSEQ multiplex PCR, lists solely in-frame clones and lacks some. The profile shows more than 90,000 clones, around 89% of them singletons. Germline V gives CDR1 SGHDN, CDR2 FVKESK. This CDR3 contains 17 residues. After removal of 4 bases from V and 8 bases from J, the junction contained 14 bases not matched to a gene. Concerning this clone itself: Its antigen remains unknown.

Brentuximab vedotin exposure varied among the patients, all of whom had relapsed after autologous stem cell transplantation. V gene TRBV14 combines with J gene TRBJ1-6; 7 bases map to TRBD1. This receptor was taken from a human donor with classical Hodgkin lymphoma. The starting material was peripheral blood mononuclear cells (PBMCs), obtained before the second cycle of nivolumab. The CDR3 nucleotides are TGTGCCAGCAGCCCCCAGACACCAGACAGGGTCGATTCACCCCTCCACTTT. It encodes CASSPQTPDRVDSPLHF.